This record looks at one T cell receptor (beta chain) sequence and its context. Its antigen remains unidentified. Making TCR cDNA involved 5'RACE template switching, which added UMIs and a universal primer site. TCRdb reanalysed the 5' RACE reads using MiXCR and keeps one entry per CDR3 protein. The table has around 350,000 distinct CDR3 sequences, roughly 6.2% seen once. The CDR3 has 15 amino acids. Between the trimmed V and J ends, which lost 3 bases and 3 bases, there was a span of 15 bases. Germline V gives CDR1 GTSNPN, CDR2 SVGIG (reference sequence). These data belong to a study of T cells after yellow fever vaccination. Study overall: Some fractions had low cell numbers, and these were prepared with SMART-Seq v4 Ultra Low Input. Whole-study results and caveats: The secondary T-cell response peaked on day 5, not day 15, but was weaker.

The source of this sequence is a man under 40 who received the YFV17D yellow fever vaccine. The input for sequencing was PBMCs, taken 5 days after the yellow fever booster vaccination. The chain joins TRBV30 to TRBJ1-5; the D is unclear. DNA of the CDR3: TGTGCCTGGAGCCATCGGACGGGCTTCAATCAGCCCCAGCATTTT. Amino acids: CAWSHRTGFNQPQHF.